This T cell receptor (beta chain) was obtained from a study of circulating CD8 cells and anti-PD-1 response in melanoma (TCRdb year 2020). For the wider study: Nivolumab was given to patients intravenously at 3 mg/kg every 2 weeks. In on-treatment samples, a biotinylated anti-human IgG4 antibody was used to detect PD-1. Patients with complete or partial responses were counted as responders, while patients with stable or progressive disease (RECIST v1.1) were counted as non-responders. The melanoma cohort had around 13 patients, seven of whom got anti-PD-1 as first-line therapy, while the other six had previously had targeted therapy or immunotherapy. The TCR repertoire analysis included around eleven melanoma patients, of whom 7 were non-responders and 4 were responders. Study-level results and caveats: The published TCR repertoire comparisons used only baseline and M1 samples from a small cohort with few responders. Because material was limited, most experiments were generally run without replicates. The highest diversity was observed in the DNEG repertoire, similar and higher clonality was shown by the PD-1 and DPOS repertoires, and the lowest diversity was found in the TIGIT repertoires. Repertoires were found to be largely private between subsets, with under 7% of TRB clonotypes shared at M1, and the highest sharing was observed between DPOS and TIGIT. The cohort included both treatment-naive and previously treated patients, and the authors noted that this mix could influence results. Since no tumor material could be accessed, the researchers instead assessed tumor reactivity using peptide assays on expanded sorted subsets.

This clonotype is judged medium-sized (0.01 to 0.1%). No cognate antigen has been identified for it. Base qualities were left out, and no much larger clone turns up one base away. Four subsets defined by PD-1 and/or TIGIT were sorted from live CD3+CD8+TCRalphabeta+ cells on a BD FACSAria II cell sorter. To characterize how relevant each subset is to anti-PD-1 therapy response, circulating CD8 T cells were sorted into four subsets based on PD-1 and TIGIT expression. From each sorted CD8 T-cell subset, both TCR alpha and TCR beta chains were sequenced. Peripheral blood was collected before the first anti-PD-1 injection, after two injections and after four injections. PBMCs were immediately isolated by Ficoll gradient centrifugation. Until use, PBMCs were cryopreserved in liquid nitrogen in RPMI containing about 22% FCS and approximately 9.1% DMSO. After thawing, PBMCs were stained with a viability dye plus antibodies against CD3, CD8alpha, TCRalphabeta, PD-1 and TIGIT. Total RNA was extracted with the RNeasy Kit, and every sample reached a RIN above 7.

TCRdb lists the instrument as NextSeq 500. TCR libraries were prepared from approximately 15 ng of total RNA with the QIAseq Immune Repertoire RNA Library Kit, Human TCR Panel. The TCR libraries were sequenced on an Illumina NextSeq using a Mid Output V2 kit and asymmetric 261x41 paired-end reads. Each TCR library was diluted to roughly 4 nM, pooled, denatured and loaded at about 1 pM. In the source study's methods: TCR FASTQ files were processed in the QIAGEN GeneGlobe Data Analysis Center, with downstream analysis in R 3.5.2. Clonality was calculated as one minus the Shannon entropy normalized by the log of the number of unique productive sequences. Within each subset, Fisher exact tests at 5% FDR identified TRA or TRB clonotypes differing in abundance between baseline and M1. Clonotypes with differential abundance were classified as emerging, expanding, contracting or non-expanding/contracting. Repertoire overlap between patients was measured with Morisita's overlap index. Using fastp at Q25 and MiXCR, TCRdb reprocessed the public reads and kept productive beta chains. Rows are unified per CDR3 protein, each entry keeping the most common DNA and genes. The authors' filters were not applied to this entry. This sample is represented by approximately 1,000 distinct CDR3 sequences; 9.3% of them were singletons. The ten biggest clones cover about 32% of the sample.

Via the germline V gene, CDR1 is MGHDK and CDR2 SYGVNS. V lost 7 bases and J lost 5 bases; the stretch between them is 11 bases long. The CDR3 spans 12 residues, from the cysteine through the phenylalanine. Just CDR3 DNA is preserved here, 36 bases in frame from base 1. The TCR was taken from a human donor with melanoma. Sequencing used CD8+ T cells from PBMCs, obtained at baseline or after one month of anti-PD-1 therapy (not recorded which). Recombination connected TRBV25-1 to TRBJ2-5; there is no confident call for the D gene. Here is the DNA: TGTGCCAGCACCTCGGGTGGGGAGACCCAGTACTTC. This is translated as CASTSGGETQYF.